Below, 3 T cell receptor beta chains from the same sample are listed, as sequenced in a study of blood T cell repertoires in COVID-19. Clones were read by immunoSEQ multiplex PCR, and TCRdb kept only the in-frame ones, dropping some. The sample records fewer than 250,000 clones, about nine tenths being singletons. Source material: peripheral blood. These receptors were obtained from a woman aged 45 to 65 with acute or convalescent COVID-19.

The chain combines TRBV10-3 with TRBJ1-3; weak D call: TRBD1 (5 bases). The ends were cut back, 1 base at V and 0 bases at J, with 10 bases in the middle. Germline V gene lookup returns CDR1 ENHRY and CDR2 SYGVKD. This CDR3 has 16 amino acids. The CDR3, as DNA: TGTGCCATCAGTGAGTTGGTGGGGCTCTCTGGAAACACCATATATTTT. Encoded protein: CAISELVGLSGNTIYF.

This clone was recorded a few times. This chain joins TRBV19 and TRBJ2-6; 8 bases line up with TRBD1. V gave up 0 bases and J gave up 0 bases; unmatched junction bases: 1. This CDR3 has 17 amino acids. Per germline, CDR1 LNHDA and CDR2 SQIVND (reference sequence). Here the CDR3 reads CASSIDRGPSGANVLTF. The CDR3 nucleotides are TGTGCCAGTAGTATAGACAGGGGGCCCTCTGGGGCCAACGTCCTGACTTTC.

The chain carries TRBV6-2 or TRBV6-3 and TRBJ2-1, with D maybe TRBD2 (5 bases). The CDR3 consists of 14 residues. Germline CDR1 is MNHEY and CDR2 is SVGEGT. The germline V and J ends were trimmed by 6 bases and 8 bases, with 17 bases remaining between them. This CDR3 is CASSPRVDGDEQFF. The CDR3 nucleotides are TGTGCCAGCAGCCCCCGGGTTGACGGGGATGAGCAGTTCTTC.